A single sample gave rise to the 13 T cell receptor beta chains below, sequenced in a study of blood T cell repertoires in COVID-19 (dated by TCRdb to the early 2020s). Receptor libraries were prepared by the immunoSEQ multiplex PCR assay. The table was pulled from immuneACCESS by TCRdb, which kept in-frame rearrangements only. Such tables lose some clones; where checked, under half of the loss comes from unresolved V genes, and the rest has no known cause. A total of roughly 75,000 clones appear in this sample, approximately 85% of them only once. The ten largest clonotypes hold roughly 9.3% of the sample. Sequences were obtained from peripheral blood. The source of these receptors is a man aged 50 to 59 with COVID-19, enrolled during active disease.

This clone is a singleton in its sample. The DNA of the CDR3 is TGTGCCAGCAGTGAACGGGAGTGGGGAGCAGATACGCAGTATTTT. Its protein product is CASSEREWGADTQYF. This chain joins TRBV6-1 and TRBJ2-3, with D perhaps matching TRBD2 (6 bases). Germline CDR1 reads MNHNS; CDR2 reads SASEGT. The CDR3 is made up of 15 amino acids. Trimming removed 2 bases at V and 4 bases at J, with 13 bases between.

V gene TRBV24-1 combines with J gene TRBJ2-7; D remains unclear. V shed 4 bases and J shed 2 bases, with 8 bases lying between them. The CDR3 sequence is 13 residues long. Germline V lookup: CDR1 KGHDR, CDR2 SFDVKD. CDR3 sequence (DNA): TGTGCCACCAGTGACCCTATTACCTACGAGCAGTACTTC. Protein product: CATSDPITYEQYF.

The gene calls are TRBV6-4 and TRBJ2-1, with D tentatively TRBD2 (5 bases). The CDR3 covers 14 residues. The V gene's germline CDR1 is MRHNA and CDR2 SNTAGT. Deletions cut 4 bases from V and 8 bases from J, with 15 bases between. CDR3 sequence reads: CASSGKAEAHEQFF. CDR3 nucleotides: TGTGCCAGCAGTGGCAAGGCGGAGGCCCATGAGCAGTTCTTC.

This rearrangement joins TRBV28 to TRBJ2-4, with 7 bases fitting TRBD1. Germline CDR1 reads MDHEN; CDR2 reads SYDVKM. V gave up 5 bases and J gave up 4 bases; unmatched junction bases: 5. The CDR3 has 14 residues. CDR3: CASSPWTGKNIQYF. As DNA, the CDR3 is TGTGCCAGCAGTCCCTGGACAGGAAAAAACATTCAGTACTTC. Drawing the rest from reference TRBV28 and TRBJ2-4, the complete variable domain is DVKVTQSSRYLVKRTGEKVFLECVQDMDHENMFWYRQDPGLGLRLIYFSYDVKMKEKGDIPEGYSVSREKKERFSLILESASTNQTSMYLCASSPWTGKNIQYFGAGTRLSVL.

The rearrangement links TRBV27 to TRBJ1-1; 11 nucleotides line up with TRBD1. CDR3 length: 14 amino acids. Germline V gene data show CDR1 as MNHEY and CDR2 as SMNVEV (reference sequence). The V gene end was trimmed by 10 bases and the J gene end by 0 bases; junction bases not matched to a gene: 4. CDR3 DNA: TGTGCCACTTGGGACAGGGGGATGAACACTGAAGCTTTCTTT. Its translation: CATWDRGMNTEAFF.

By proportion, this clone is medium-sized (0.01 to 0.1%). This chain links TRBV6-2 or TRBV6-3 with TRBJ2-1; the D gene is possibly TRBD1 (5 bases). Germline V lookup: CDR1 MNHEY, CDR2 SVGEGT. The CDR3 length is 14 residues. The V and J ends lost 0 bases and 2 bases respectively, with 5 bases between them. CDR3 residues: CASSYSDTYNEQFF. The DNA for the CDR3 is TGTGCCAGCAGTTACTCGGACACCTACAATGAGCAGTTCTTC.

The chain combines TRBV7-2 with TRBJ2-7; 7 bases map to TRBD1. Germline V gene data show CDR1 as SGHTA and CDR2 as FQGNSA. V shed 4 bases and J 2 bases; nucleotides not matched to a gene: 5. This CDR3 contains 14 residues. CDR3 region: CASSYWDSAYEQYF. In DNA, the CDR3 is TGTGCCAGCAGCTACTGGGACAGTGCCTACGAGCAGTACTTC.

The chain employs TRBV2 and TRBJ1-4; no clear D. Germline V lookup: CDR1 SNHLY, CDR2 FYNNEI. The V end lost 7 bases, the J end lost 2 bases, and 14 bases lay between the germline ends. This CDR3 is built from 15 residues. CDR3 DNA: TGTGCCAGCACAATTACTACGGGTACTAATGAAAAACTGTTTTTT. Encoded protein: CASTITTGTNEKLFF. The complete variable domain, with remaining parts taken from reference TRBV2 and TRBJ1-4, reads EPEVTQTPSHQVTQMGQEVILRCVPISNHLYFYWYRQILGQKVEFLVSFYNNEISEKSEIFDDQFSVERPDGSNFTLKIRSTKLEDSAMYFCASTITTGTNEKLFFGSGTQLSVL.

V gene TRBV11-2 combines with J gene TRBJ2-1, with 8 nucleotides matching TRBD2. CDR1 SGHAT and CDR2 FQNNGV come from the germline V gene. Trimming removed 1 base from V and 7 bases from J; junction bases left unmatched: 6. The CDR3 has 15 residues. For the CDR3, the DNA is TGTGCCAGCAGCTTAGGGAGCGGGAGATGGAATGAGCAGTTCTTC. The encoded protein is CASSLGSGRWNEQFF.

The genes are TRBV6-5 and TRBJ2-3, with a weak D call TRBD2 (6 bases). V was pared by 6 bases and J by 6 bases, with 19 bases between. The CDR3 covers 15 residues. The germline V gene encodes CDR1 MNHEY and CDR2 SVGAGI. The CDR3 here is CASRLFSGVPDTQYF. Written as DNA, the CDR3 is TGTGCCAGCAGACTATTCTCGGGAGTCCCCGATACGCAGTATTTT.

J is TRBJ1-5 and V is TRBV18; D uncertain. Trimming stripped 3 bases from V and 4 bases from J, with 13 bases between. Germline lookup yields CDR1 KGHSH and CDR2 LQKENI. This CDR3 contains 15 residues. The CDR3: CASSPLRGPNQPQHF. CDR3 nucleotides: TGTGCCAGCTCACCTCTTAGAGGGCCGAATCAGCCCCAGCATTTT.

The genes are TRBV5-1 and TRBJ2-3; TRBD2 matches at 7 bases. Germline CDR1 reads SGHRS; CDR2 reads YFSETQ. This CDR3 contains 15 residues. V was clipped by 4 bases and J by 1 base; unmatched bases: 6. The CDR3 DNA sequence: TGCGCCAGCAGCCCTAGCGGATTCCGCACAGATACGCAGTATTTT. Translated: CASSPSGFRTDTQYF.

This clone was seen once. J is TRBJ2-3 and V is TRBV28, with D uncertain. This CDR3 region has 14 residues. The V gene lost 6 bases and the J gene lost 2 bases, with 12 bases spanning the gap. Looked up from germline, CDR1 is MDHEN and CDR2 is SYDVKM. The CDR3 sequence is CASSRTDITDTQYF. The CDR3 coding sequence is TGTGCCAGCAGCCGAACAGATATCACAGATACGCAGTATTTT.